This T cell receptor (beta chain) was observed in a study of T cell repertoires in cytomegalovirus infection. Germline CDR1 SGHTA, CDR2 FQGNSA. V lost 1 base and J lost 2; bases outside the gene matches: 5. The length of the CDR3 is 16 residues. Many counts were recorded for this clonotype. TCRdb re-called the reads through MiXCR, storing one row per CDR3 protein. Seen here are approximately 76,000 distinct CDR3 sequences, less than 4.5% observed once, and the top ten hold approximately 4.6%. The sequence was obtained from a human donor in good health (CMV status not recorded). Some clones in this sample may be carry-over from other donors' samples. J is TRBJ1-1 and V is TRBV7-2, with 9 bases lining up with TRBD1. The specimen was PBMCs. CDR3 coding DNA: TGTGCCAGCAGCTTAGGGACAGGGGTGATAAACACTGAAGCTTTCTTT. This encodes CASSLGTGVINTEAFF.